Below, one TCR beta chain is given with its context. Libraries were prepared by immunoSEQ multiplex PCR; TCRdb keeps only in-frame clonotypes and omits some of them. Here the sample spans 300,000 to 450,000 clones, roughly 86% being singletons. V lost 5 bases and J lost 5; bases outside the gene matches: 11. Germline V lookup: CDR1 MNHEY, CDR2 SVGAGI. The CDR3 sequence is 15 residues long. The sample is drawn from a study of blood T cell repertoires in COVID-19. On the study more broadly: Collection of acute and convalescent COVID-19 samples took place in the United States, Italy and Spain. Nucleic acid was either cDNA or gDNA, and it came from T cells, B-cell-depleted T cells, or PBMCs.

Seattle researchers signed up patients amid active infection and tracked them longitudinally. Sequencing input: peripheral blood. The V gene is TRBV6-5, the J gene TRBJ1-1; TRBD1 matches 7 bases. The sequence was obtained from a woman aged 25 to 45 with COVID-19, enrolled during active disease. CDR3 protein: CASSPTRQGVTEAFF. CDR3 in DNA: TGTGCCAGCAGTCCAACCCGACAGGGAGTGACTGAAGCTTTCTTT.